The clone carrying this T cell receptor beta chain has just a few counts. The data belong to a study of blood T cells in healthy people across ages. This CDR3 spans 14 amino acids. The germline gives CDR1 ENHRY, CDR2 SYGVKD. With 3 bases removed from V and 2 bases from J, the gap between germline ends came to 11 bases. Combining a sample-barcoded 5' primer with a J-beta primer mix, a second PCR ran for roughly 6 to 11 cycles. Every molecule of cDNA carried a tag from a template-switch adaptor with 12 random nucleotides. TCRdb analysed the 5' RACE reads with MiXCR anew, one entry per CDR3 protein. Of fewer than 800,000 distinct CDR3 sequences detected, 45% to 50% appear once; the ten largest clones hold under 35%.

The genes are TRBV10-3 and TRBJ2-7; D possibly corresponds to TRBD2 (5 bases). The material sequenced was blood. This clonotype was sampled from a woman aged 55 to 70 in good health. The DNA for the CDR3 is TGTGCCATCAGTGATGTAAAGGGAGCCTACGAGCAGTACTTC. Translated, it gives CAISDVKGAYEQYF.